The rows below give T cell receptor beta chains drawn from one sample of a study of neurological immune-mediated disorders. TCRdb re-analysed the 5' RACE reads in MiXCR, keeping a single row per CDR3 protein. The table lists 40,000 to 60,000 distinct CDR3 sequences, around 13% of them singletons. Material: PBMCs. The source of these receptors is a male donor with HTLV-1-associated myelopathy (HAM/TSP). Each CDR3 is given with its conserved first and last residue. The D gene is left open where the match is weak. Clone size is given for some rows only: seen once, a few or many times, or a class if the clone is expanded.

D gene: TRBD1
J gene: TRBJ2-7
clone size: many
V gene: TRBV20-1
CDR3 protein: CSAQGGVSYEQYF
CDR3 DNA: TGCAGTGCACAGGGGGGCGTCTCCTACGAGCAGTACTTC

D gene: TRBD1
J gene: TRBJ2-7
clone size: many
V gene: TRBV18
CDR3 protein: CASSPPAPGGSYEQYF
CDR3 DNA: TGTGCCAGCTCACCACCGGCTCCAGGGGGCTCCTACGAGCAGTACTTC

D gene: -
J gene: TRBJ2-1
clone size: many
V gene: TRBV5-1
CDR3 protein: CASSPRGVQSSYNEQFF
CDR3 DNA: TGCGCCAGCAGCCCGCGAGGGGTGCAGAGCTCCTACAATGAGCAGTTCTTC

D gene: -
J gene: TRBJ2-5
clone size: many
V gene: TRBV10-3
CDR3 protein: CAIQTQGIGGETQYF
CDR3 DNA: TGTGCCATTCAAACCCAGGGGATTGGAGGGGAGACCCAGTACTTC

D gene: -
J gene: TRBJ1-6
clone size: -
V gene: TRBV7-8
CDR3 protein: CASSPGTISPLHF
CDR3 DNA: TGTGCCAGCAGTCCGGGGACGATTTCACCCCTCCACTTT

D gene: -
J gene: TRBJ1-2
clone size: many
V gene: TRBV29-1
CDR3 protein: CSVLAAGKGNYGYTF
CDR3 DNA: TGCAGCGTTCTCGCGGCGGGTAAAGGAAACTATGGCTACACCTTC

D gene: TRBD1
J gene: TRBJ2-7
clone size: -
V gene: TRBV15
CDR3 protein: CATSNQGQGYEQYF
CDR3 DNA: TGTGCCACCAGCAACCAGGGACAGGGCTACGAGCAGTACTTC

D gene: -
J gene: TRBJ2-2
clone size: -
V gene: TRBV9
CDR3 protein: CASSVGGNKVAGELFF
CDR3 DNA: TGTGCCAGCAGCGTAGGAGGAAATAAGGTTGCCGGGGAGCTGTTTTTT

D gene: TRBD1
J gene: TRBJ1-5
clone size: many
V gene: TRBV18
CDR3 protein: CASSPGTAQPQHF
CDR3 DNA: TGTGCCAGCTCACCAGGGACAGCTCAGCCCCAGCATTTT

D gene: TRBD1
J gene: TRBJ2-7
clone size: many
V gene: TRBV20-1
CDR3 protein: CSASSPRGREQYF
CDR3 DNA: TGCAGTGCTAGCTCGCCCAGGGGGCGCGAGCAGTACTTC

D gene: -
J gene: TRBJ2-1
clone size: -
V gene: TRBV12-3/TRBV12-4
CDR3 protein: CASSFFSSYSEQFF
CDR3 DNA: TGTGCCAGCAGTTTCTTTAGCTCCTACAGTGAGCAGTTCTTC

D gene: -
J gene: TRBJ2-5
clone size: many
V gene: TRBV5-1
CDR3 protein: CASSPRPGSGGETQYF
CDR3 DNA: TGCGCCAGCAGTCCCAGACCGGGAAGCGGCGGAGAGACCCAGTACTTC

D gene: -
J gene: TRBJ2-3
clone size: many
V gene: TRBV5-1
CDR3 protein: CASSLADSPSTDTQYF
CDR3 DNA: TGCGCCAGCAGCTTGGCGGACAGCCCTAGCACAGATACGCAGTATTTT

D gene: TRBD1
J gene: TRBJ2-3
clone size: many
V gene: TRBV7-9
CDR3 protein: CASTFGTGVSDTQYF
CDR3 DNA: TGTGCCAGCACCTTTGGAACAGGGGTTTCAGATACGCAGTATTTT

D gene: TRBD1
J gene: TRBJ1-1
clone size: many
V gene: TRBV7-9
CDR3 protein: CASSFGHRGSNTEAFF
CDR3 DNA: TGTGCCAGCAGCTTTGGTCACAGGGGTTCTAACACTGAAGCTTTCTTT

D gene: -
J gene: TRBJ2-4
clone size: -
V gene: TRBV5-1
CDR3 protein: CARSLDESGALAKNIQYF
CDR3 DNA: TGCGCCAGAAGCTTGGATGAGTCAGGGGCTTTAGCCAAAAACATTCAGTACTTC

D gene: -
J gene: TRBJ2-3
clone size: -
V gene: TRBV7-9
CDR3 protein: CASSFYICSAHRGPSTDTQYF
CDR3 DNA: -

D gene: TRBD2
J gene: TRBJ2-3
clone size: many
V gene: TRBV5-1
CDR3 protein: CASSLDSGASTDTQYF
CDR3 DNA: TGCGCCAGCAGCTTGGATAGCGGGGCGAGCACAGATACGCAGTATTTT

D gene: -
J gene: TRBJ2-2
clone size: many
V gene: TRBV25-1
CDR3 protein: CASSLTGTIGELFF
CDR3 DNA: TGTGCCAGTTCCCTTACAGGGACGATCGGGGAGCTGTTTTTT

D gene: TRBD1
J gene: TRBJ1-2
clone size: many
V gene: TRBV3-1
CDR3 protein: CASSRGQGSGYTF
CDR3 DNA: TGTGCCAGCAGCAGGGGGCAGGGTAGCGGCTACACCTTC

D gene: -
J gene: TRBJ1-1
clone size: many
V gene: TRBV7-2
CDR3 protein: CASSLGDRRNTEAFF
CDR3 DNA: TGTGCCAGCAGCTTAGGTGACAGGAGGAACACTGAAGCTTTCTTT

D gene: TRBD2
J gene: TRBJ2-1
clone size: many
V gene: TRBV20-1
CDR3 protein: CSARDSGGGGPAYNEQFF
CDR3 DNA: TGCAGTGCTAGAGATAGTGGGGGCGGGGGGCCTGCCTACAATGAGCAGTTCTTC

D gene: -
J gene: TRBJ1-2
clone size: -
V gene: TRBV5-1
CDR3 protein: CASSLAADNGYTF
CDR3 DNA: TGCGCCAGCAGCTTGGCCGCGGACAATGGCTACACCTTC

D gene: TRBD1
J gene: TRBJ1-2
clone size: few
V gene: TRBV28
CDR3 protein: CASSYRGNYGYTF
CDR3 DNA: TGTGCCAGCAGTTACAGGGGAAACTATGGCTACACCTTC

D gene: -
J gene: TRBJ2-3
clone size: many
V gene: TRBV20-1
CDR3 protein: CSATWLDTQYF
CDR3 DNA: TGCAGTGCTACCTGGCTAGATACGCAGTATTTT

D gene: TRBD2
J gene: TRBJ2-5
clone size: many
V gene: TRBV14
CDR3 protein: CASSLLAGVKETQYF
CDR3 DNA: TGTGCCAGCAGCCTACTAGCGGGGGTCAAAGAGACCCAGTACTTC

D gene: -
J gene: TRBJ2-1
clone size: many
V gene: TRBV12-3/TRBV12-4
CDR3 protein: CASSLGQGAYNEQFF
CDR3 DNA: TGTGCCAGCAGTTTAGGGCAGGGCGCCTACAATGAGCAGTTCTTC

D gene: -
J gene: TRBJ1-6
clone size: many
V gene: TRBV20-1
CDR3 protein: CSAREVGVTVNSPLHF
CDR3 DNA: TGCAGTGCTAGAGAGGTGGGAGTGACGGTTAATTCACCCCTCCACTTT

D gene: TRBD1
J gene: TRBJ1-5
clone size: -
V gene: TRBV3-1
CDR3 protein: CARSPRQGGQPQHF
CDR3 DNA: TGTGCCAGAAGCCCACGACAGGGAGGACAGCCCCAGCATTTT

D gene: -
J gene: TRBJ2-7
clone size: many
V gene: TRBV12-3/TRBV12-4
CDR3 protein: CASSLPPLEQYF
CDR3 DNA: TGTGCCAGCAGTTTACCCCCCCTCGAGCAGTACTTC

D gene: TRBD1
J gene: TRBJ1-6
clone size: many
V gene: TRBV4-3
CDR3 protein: CASSQEPFNRGQRSPLHF
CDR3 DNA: TGCGCCAGCAGCCAAGAACCCTTTAACAGGGGCCAGCGTTCACCCCTCCACTTT

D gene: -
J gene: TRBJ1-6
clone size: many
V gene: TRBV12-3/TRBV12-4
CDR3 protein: CASSLGGNSPLHF
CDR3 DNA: TGTGCCAGCAGTTTGGGGGGGAATTCACCCCTCCACTTT

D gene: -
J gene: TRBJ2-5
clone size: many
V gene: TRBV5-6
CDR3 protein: CASSLPQGQTQYF
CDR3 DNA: TGTGCCAGCAGCTTACCCCAGGGTCAGACCCAGTACTTC